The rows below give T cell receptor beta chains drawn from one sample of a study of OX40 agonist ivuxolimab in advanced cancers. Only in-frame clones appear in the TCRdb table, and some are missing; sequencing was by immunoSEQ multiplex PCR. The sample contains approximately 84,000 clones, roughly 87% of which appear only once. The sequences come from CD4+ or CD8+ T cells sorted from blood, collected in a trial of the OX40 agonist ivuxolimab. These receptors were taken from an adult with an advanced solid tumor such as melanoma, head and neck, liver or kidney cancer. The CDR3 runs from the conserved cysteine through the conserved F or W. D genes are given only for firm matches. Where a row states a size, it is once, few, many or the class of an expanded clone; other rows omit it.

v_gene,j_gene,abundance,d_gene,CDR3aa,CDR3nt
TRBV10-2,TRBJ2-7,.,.,CASTGPPSYEQYF,TGCGCCAGCACAGGTCCGCCGTCGTACGAGCAGTACTTC
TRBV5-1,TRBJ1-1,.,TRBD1,CASSINWDRAAEAFF,TGCGCCAGCAGCATCAATTGGGACAGGGCAGCTGAAGCTTTCTTT
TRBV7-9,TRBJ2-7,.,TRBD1,CASSLGTVIYEQYF,TGTGCCAGCAGCTTGGGGACAGTTATTTACGAGCAGTACTTC
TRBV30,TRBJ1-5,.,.,CAWSPHLTYGLDQPQHF,TGTGCCTGGAGTCCCCACCTCACCTACGGGTTAGATCAGCCCCAGCATTTT
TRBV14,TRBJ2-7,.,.,CASSQGLGSYEQYF,TGTGCCAGCAGCCAAGGACTGGGCTCTTACGAGCAGTACTTC
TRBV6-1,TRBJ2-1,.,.,CASRTTSPAYNEQFF,TGTGCCAGCAGAACGACCTCACCTGCCTACAATGAGCAGTTCTTC
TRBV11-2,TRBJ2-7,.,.,CASSLAGPYEQYF,TGTGCCAGCAGCTTAGCGGGCCCCTACGAGCAGTACTTC
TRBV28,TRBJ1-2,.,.,CASSSLATEGGYTF,TGTGCCAGCAGTAGCCTCGCCACAGAGGGTGGCTACACCTTC
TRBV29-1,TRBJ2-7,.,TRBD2,CSVEMGLGSYEQYF,TGCAGCGTTGAAATGGGACTAGGATCCTACGAGCAGTACTTC
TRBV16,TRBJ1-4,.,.,CASSPLTGGAHEKLFF,TGTGCCAGCAGCCCTTTAACGGGGGGGGCGCATGAAAAACTGTTTTTT
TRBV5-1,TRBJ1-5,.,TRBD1,CASSLGQGPQHF,TGCGCCAGCAGCTTAGGACAGGGGCCCCAGCATTTT
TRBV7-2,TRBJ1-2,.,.,CVSSSQTGFYGYTF,TGTGTCAGCAGCTCGCAGACAGGCTTCTATGGCTACACCTTC
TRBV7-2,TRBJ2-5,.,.,CASSLDPVRATQYF,TGTGCCAGCAGCTTAGATCCGGTACGGGCGACCCAGTACTTC
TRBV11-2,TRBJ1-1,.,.,CASSLGALSTEAFF,TGTGCCAGCAGCTTAGGGGCTTTGTCCACTGAAGCTTTCTTT
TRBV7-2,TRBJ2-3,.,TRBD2,CASSRSGRVSTDTQYF,TGTGCCAGCAGCCGAAGCGGGAGGGTTAGCACAGATACGCAGTATTTT
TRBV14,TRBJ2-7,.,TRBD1,CASSQGGYWDRGYEQYF,TGTGCCAGCAGCCAAGGAGGGTACTGGGACAGGGGCTACGAGCAGTACTTC
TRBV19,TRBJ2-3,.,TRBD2,CASSTQRERRIDTQYF,TGTGCCAGTAGTACCCAGCGGGAGCGTAGGATAGATACGCAGTATTTT
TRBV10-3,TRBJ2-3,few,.,CATLGRLADTQYF,TGTGCCACCCTCGGGAGATTGGCAGATACGCAGTATTTT
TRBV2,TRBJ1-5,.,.,CASSGFGQADQPQHF,TGTGCCAGCAGTGGGTTCGGGCAGGCGGATCAGCCCCAGCATTTT
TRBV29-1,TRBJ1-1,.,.,CSVVLGRQAFF,TGCAGCGTTGTTCTAGGGAGACAAGCTTTCTTT
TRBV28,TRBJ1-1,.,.,CASSFYRAQAFF,TGTGCCAGCAGTTTTTACCGGGCCCAAGCTTTCTTT
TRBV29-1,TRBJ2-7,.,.,CSAQSRNSYEQYF,TGCAGCGCTCAAAGCAGGAACTCCTACGAGCAGTACTTC
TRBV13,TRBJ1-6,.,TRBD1,CASSPRTGTNSPLHF,TGTGCCAGCAGCCCCCGGACAGGGACGAATTCACCCCTCCACTTT
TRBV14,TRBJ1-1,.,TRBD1,CASSLRTGGVTEAFF,TGTGCCAGCAGCCTTAGGACAGGGGGCGTCACTGAAGCTTTCTTT
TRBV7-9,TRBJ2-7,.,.,CASSLGDVYEQYF,TGTGCCAGCAGCTTAGGGGATGTCTACGAGCAGTACTTC
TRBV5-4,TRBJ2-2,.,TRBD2,CASSLEGGANTGELFF,TGTGCCAGCAGCTTGGAGGGAGGGGCGAACACCGGGGAGCTGTTTTTT
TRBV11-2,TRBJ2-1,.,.,CASSWGQGMQFF,TGTGCCAGCAGCTGGGGCCAGGGGATGCAGTTCTTC
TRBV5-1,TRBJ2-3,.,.,CASTPGWGPDTQYF,TGCGCCAGCACCCCCGGTTGGGGCCCAGATACGCAGTATTTT
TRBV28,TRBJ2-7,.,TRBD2,CASSISRPGGGSYEQYF,TGTGCCAGCAGTATATCCCGACCCGGGGGGGGTTCCTACGAGCAGTACTTC
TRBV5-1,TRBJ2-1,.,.,CASSSLQGIDEQFF,TGCGCCAGCAGCTCACTCCAGGGAATCGATGAGCAGTTCTTC
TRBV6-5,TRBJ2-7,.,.,CASSYQTNYEQYF,TGTGCCAGCAGTTACCAGACAAACTACGAGCAGTACTTC
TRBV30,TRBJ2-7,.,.,CAWSVQGSEQYF,TGTGCCTGGAGTGTCCAGGGCTCCGAGCAGTACTTC
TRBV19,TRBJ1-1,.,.,CASTTGFTEAFF,TGTGCCAGTACCACAGGGTTCACTGAAGCTTTCTTT
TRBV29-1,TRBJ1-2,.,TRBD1,CSARVGTGGYYGYTF,TGCAGCGCTCGGGTAGGGACAGGGGGATACTATGGCTACACCTTC
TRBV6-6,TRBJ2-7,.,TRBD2,CASMRSGGSSYEQYF,TGTGCCAGCATGAGAAGCGGGGGGAGCTCCTACGAGCAGTACTTC
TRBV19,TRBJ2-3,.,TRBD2,CASNAGLAGKDTQYF,TGTGCCAGTAACGCGGGACTAGCGGGCAAAGATACGCAGTATTTT
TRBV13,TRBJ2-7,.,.,CASSLWEGQYF,TGTGCCAGCAGCTTATGGGAAGGGCAGTACTTC
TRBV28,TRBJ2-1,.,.,CATLTPHEQFF,TGTGCCACCCTAACTCCGCATGAGCAGTTCTTC
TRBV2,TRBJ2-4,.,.,CASSEALRAGRNIQYF,TGTGCCAGCAGTGAAGCGCTTAGGGCAGGGAGGAACATTCAGTACTTC